Presented here are 14 T cell receptor beta chains from one specimen sequenced in a study of blood T cell repertoires in COVID-19 (dated by TCRdb to the early 2020s). Library preparation used the immunoSEQ multiplex PCR assay. Here the immuneACCESS table is served through TCRdb, limited to in-frame sequences with V and J called. Missing clones are a known gap in these copies; in checked studies unresolved V genes cover under half, and the rest lacks a known reason. For this sample there are around 74,000 clones; roughly 89% appear just once. The ten largest make up roughly 8% of the sample. Sequenced sample: peripheral blood. The receptors were sampled from a man aged 25 to 40 with acute or convalescent COVID-19.

The gene calls are TRBV5-1 and TRBJ2-7, with 9 bases identical to TRBD2. The junction had 5 bases not matched to a gene; V was cut back by 0 bases and J by 4 bases. This CDR3 comprises 15 residues. From germline, CDR1 is SGHRS and CDR2 YFSETQ. The CDR3 is CASSLAAGGPYEQYF. The CDR3 region has the DNA TGCGCCAGCAGCTTGGCCGCGGGAGGGCCGTACGAGCAGTACTTC.

The chain uses TRBV2 and TRBJ1-3; D not certain. The CDR3 is 13 amino acids. The germline V and J ends were trimmed by 2 bases and 8 bases, with 10 bases remaining between them. Germline V lookup: CDR1 SNHLY, CDR2 FYNNEI. The CDR3 reads CASSEHLRDTIYF. CDR3 coding DNA: TGTGCCAGCAGTGAACATTTGCGGGACACCATATATTTT.

This chain links TRBV30 with TRBJ1-6; perhaps TRBD1 as D (5 bases). Germline CDR1 GTSNPN, CDR2 SVGIG (reference sequence). V dropped 4 bases and J dropped 7 bases, with 17 bases sitting between them. CDR3 size: 15 residues. The CDR3 sequence is CAWIGRGWKNSPLHF. The CDR3 DNA follows: TGTGCCTGGATAGGTAGGGGATGGAAGAATTCACCCCTCCACTTT.

This clone was detected a few times. The chain combines TRBV7-9 with TRBJ2-7, with a weak D call TRBD1 (6 bases). Germline V CDR1 and CDR2: SEHNR, FQNEAQ (reference sequence). V was trimmed by 4 bases and J by 5 bases, leaving 15 bases between them. CDR3 length equals 14 residues. The CDR3 DNA sequence: TGTGCCAGCAGCTCAGATCGCTCAGGGGACGAGCAGTACTTC. Translated, it gives CASSSDRSGDEQYF.

The chain carries TRBV28 and TRBJ2-2; D gene unclear. The CDR3 extends over 13 amino acids. Between the trimmed V and J ends, which lost 4 bases and 3 bases, there was a span of 6 bases. Germline-derived CDR1 and CDR2 are MDHEN and SYDVKM. CDR3 loop: CASSSVYTGELFF. Here the CDR3 DNA reads TGTGCCAGCAGTTCCGTCTACACCGGGGAGCTGTTTTTT.

The rearrangement links TRBV5-4 to TRBJ2-7; 11 nucleotides line up with TRBD1. The V and J ends lost 4 bases and 6 bases, in that order; junction bases with no gene match: 6. Germline assignment: CDR1 SGHNT and CDR2 YYREEE (reference sequence). This CDR3 is 14 amino acids long. The CDR3 region has the DNA TGTGCCAGCAGCCAGGGGACAGGGGGGCGCGAGCAGTACTTC. Encoded protein: CASSQGTGGREQYF.

The chain uses TRBV27 and TRBJ2-1, with 9 bases lining up with TRBD2. The CDR3 runs 19 residues. The germline gives CDR1 MNHEY, CDR2 SMNVEV (reference sequence). J was trimmed by 0 bases and V by 3 bases; bases with no gene match: 12. For the CDR3, the DNA is TGTGCCAGCAGTTTTGGCCCCGGGCTAGCGGGGAGCTCCTACAATGAGCAGTTCTTC. It is translated as CASSFGPGLAGSSYNEQFF.

V is TRBV7-2 and J is TRBJ2-1; TRBD2 aligns across 8 bases. After removal of 2 bases from V and 9 bases from J, the junction contained 9 bases not matched to a gene. Germline CDR1 is SGHTA and CDR2 is FQGNSA. The CDR3 spans 15 residues. The CDR3 here is CASSLLTGGPGEQFF. The CDR3, as DNA: TGTGCCAGCAGCTTATTAACGGGAGGGCCGGGTGAGCAGTTCTTC.

The chain is built from TRBV4-1 and TRBJ2-7; the D is unclear. The V end lost 0 bases, the J end lost 3 bases, and 9 bases lay between the germline ends. The CDR3 consists of 14 residues. Germline V lookup: CDR1 MGHRA, CDR2 YSYEKL. The CDR3 region has the DNA TGCGCCAGCAGCCAAGAAACTCTAAGCTACGAGCAGTACTTC. This encodes CASSQETLSYEQYF.

This clone was seen a few times. The CDR3 reads CASGNSNQPQHF. The CDR3, as DNA: TGTGCCAGCGGCAATAGCAATCAGCCCCAGCATTTT. The chain carries TRBV27 and TRBJ1-5; the D is unclear. CDR1 and CDR2 (germline): MNHEY, SMNVEV (reference sequence). There are 12 residues in the CDR3. V shed 8 bases and J shed 0 bases, with 5 bases lying between them.

The chain combines TRBV27 with TRBJ2-6; unclear D gene. Germline lookup yields CDR1 MNHEY and CDR2 SMNVEV (reference sequence). The CDR3 is made up of 14 amino acids. The ends were cut back, 6 bases at V and 0 bases at J, with 6 bases in the middle. The CDR3 nucleotides read TGTGCCAGCAGGGCGGACTCTGGGGCCAACGTCCTGACTTTC. Translation: CASRADSGANVLTF.

This chain joins TRBV21-1 and TRBJ2-3; TRBD2 is the table's D call, not checked against the DNA. TRBV21-1 corresponds to a pseudogene. The CDR3 is 16 amino acids. CDR3 region: CASSKRSRSGTDTQYF. The CDR3 DNA sequence: TGTGCCAGCAGCAAAAGGTCGCGGTCCGGCACAGATACGCAGTATTTT.

The CDR3 loop is CASSPPGQSYEQYF. The CDR3 DNA reads TGTGCCAGCAGCCCCCCGGGACAGAGCTACGAGCAGTACTTC. This chain links TRBV9 with TRBJ2-7; 7 bases are shared with TRBD1. The J segment lost 3 bases and the V segment lost 4 bases, leaving 7 bases of the junction unmatched. The CDR3 runs to 14 residues. Germline CDR1 and CDR2: SGDLS and YYNGEE.

This rearrangement joins TRBV29-1 to TRBJ1-1; a possible D gene is TRBD1 (5 bases). Trimming took 4 bases from V and 11 from J, leaving 11 bases between them. There are 10 residues in the CDR3. The V gene's germline CDR1 is SQVTM and CDR2 ANQGSEA. The CDR3 region has the DNA TGCAGCGTTGCTTCACAGGTTGCTTTCTTT. Translating it yields CSVASQVAFF. Full variable domain (remainder filled in from reference TRBV29-1 and TRBJ1-1): SAVISQKPSRDICQRGTSLTIQCQVDSQVTMMFWYRQQPGQSLTLIATANQGSEATYESGFVIDKFPISRPNLTFSTLTVSNMSPEDSSIYLCSVASQVAFFGQGTRLTVV.